A selection of T cell receptor beta chains follows, all from one sample in a study of CD8 T cells in ankylosing spondylitis. MiXCR, applied by TCRdb to the 5' RACE reads, yields one record per CDR3 protein. Of about 750,000 distinct CDR3 sequences listed, roughly 20% are singletons. The sample was blood, either unsorted or a sorted T cell fraction (not recorded which). These receptor sequences come from a male donor with ankylosing spondylitis. CDR3s include the opening cysteine and the closing phenylalanine or tryptophan. Fields, in order: V gene, D gene, J gene, clone size, CDR3 protein, CDR3 DNA. A D gene is named only where the DNA matches it firmly. Only some rows state a clone size, as once, few, many or a class for expanded clones.

TRBV12-3/TRBV12-4	-	TRBJ2-7	-	CASSFEGIYEQYF	TGTGCCAGCAGTTTCGAGGGAATCTACGAGCAGTACTTC
TRBV4-1	-	TRBJ2-1	few	CASSQGVQGSYNEQFF	TGCGCCAGCAGCCAAGGTGTACAGGGCTCCTACAATGAGCAGTTCTTC
TRBV12-3/TRBV12-4	TRBD2	TRBJ2-1	many	CASSLRGGADEQFF	TGTGCCAGCAGTTTGCGCGGGGGGGCCGATGAGCAGTTCTTC
TRBV15	-	TRBJ1-5	-	CATSRDPQGWDQPQHF	TGTGCCACCAGCAGAGATCCTCAGGGTTGGGATCAGCCCCAGCATTTT
TRBV19	TRBD2	TRBJ2-7	-	CASSLRGTSGGAVYEQYF	TGTGCCAGTAGTCTTCGAGGGACTAGCGGGGGGGCCGTCTACGAGCAGTACTTC
TRBV12-3/TRBV12-4	TRBD2	TRBJ2-1	many	CASSLAGRASGHNEQFF	TGTGCCAGCAGTTTAGCGGGTAGGGCTAGCGGGCACAATGAGCAGTTCTTC
TRBV7-9	-	TRBJ2-7	many	CASSPSIEQYF	TGTGCCAGCAGCCCCAGTATCGAGCAGTACTTC
TRBV24-1	TRBD2	TRBJ2-1	many	CATSAGGSYNEQFF	TGTGCCACCAGTGCGGGGGGTTCCTACAATGAGCAGTTCTTC
TRBV27	-	TRBJ2-7	few	CASSTVGLGSYEQYF	TGTGCCAGCAGCACCGTCGGACTTGGCTCCTACGAGCAGTACTTC
TRBV5-1	-	TRBJ2-5	-	CASGDGNQETQYF	TGCGCCAGCGGGGACGGGAACCAAGAGACCCAGTACTTC
TRBV18	-	TRBJ2-7	-	CASSPTRQYEQYF	TGTGCCAGCTCACCTACCCGACAATACGAGCAGTACTTC
TRBV12-3/TRBV12-4	TRBD1	TRBJ1-1	-	CASRRDRGRWNTEAFF	TGTGCCAGCAGGCGGGACAGGGGGCGGTGGAACACTGAAGCTTTCTTT
TRBV29-1	-	TRBJ2-3	-	CSAIPRALDTQYF	TGCAGCGCTATCCCTCGGGCACTAGATACGCAGTATTTT
TRBV7-2	-	TRBJ2-1	-	CASSSEARAHNEQFF	TGTGCCAGCAGCTCCGAAGCACGGGCCCACAATGAGCAGTTCTTC
TRBV4-2	-	TRBJ2-1	-	CASSPGEGFYEQFF	TGTGCCAGCAGCCCGGGGGAAGGGTTCTATGAGCAGTTCTTC
TRBV12-3/TRBV12-4	-	TRBJ2-2	few	CASTSGTPNTGELFF	TGTGCCAGCACATCCGGGACACCGAACACCGGGGAGCTGTTTTTT
TRBV27	TRBD1	TRBJ2-5	-	CASSLPGQGETQYF	TGTGCCAGCAGTTTACCTGGACAGGGCGAGACCCAGTACTTC
TRBV11-2	-	TRBJ2-7	-	CASSLVLEGHEQYF	TGTGCCAGCAGCTTAGTATTGGAGGGCCACGAGCAGTACTTC
TRBV7-2	-	TRBJ2-3	-	CAERVGPTDTQYF	TGTGCCGAACGAGTGGGCCCCACAGATACGCAGTATTTT
TRBV20-1	-	TRBJ2-2	-	CSARDFGKGDTGELFF	TGCAGTGCTAGAGATTTTGGCAAGGGCGACACCGGGGAGCTGTTTTTT
TRBV9	TRBD1	TRBJ1-2	few	CASSVAETGGRGYTF	TGTGCCAGCAGCGTAGCCGAAACAGGGGGCCGTGGCTACACCTTC
TRBV11-2	-	TRBJ2-7	few	CASSFGLIYEQYF	TGTGCCAGCAGCTTCGGGCTTATCTACGAGCAGTACTTC
TRBV6-5	TRBD2	TRBJ2-2	few	CASRFTMSGGGYTGELFF	TGTGCCAGCAGATTTACTATGTCGGGAGGAGGGTACACCGGGGAGCTGTTTTTT
TRBV5-1	-	TRBJ2-7	-	CASRSIGSSYEQYF	TGCGCCAGCAGAAGCATAGGGAGCTCCTACGAGCAGTACTTC
TRBV7-3	TRBD2	TRBJ2-3	-	CASSLRSIAAGVTDTQYF	TGTGCCAGCAGCTTAAGGAGTATTGCAGCGGGAGTTACAGATACGCAGTATTTT
TRBV18	-	TRBJ2-7	-	CASSPPTPLEQYF	TGTGCCAGCTCACCACCTACACCTCTGGAGCAGTACTTC
TRBV20-1	TRBD1	TRBJ1-2	few	CSARVWTGYGYTF	TGCAGTGCTAGAGTCTGGACAGGGTATGGCTACACCTTC
TRBV20-1	TRBD1	TRBJ2-5	few	CSARGQGGTQYF	TGCAGTGCTAGGGGACAGGGAGGGACCCAGTACTTC
TRBV19	-	TRBJ2-6	-	CASSIEVSGANVLTF	TGTGCCAGTAGTATCGAGGTCTCTGGGGCCAACGTCCTGACTTTC
TRBV10-3	TRBD1	TRBJ1-6	few	CAISDPGQANNSPLHF	TGTGCCATCAGTGATCCGGGACAGGCTAATAATTCACCCCTCCACTTT
TRBV5-1	TRBD1	TRBJ2-5	few	CASSRDRGSGETQYF	TGCGCCAGCAGCCGGGACAGGGGCTCCGGGGAGACCCAGTACTTC
TRBV5-6	-	TRBJ2-1	few	CASSWWDDNEQFF	TGTGCCAGCAGCTGGTGGGACGACAATGAGCAGTTCTTC
TRBV15	-	TRBJ2-1	many	CATSPGLQTYNEQFF	TGTGCCACCAGCCCGGGACTGCAGACCTACAATGAGCAGTTCTTC
TRBV28	-	TRBJ2-5	few	CASSQTGYQETQYF	TGTGCCAGCAGCCAGACAGGATACCAAGAGACCCAGTACTTC
TRBV5-1	-	TRBJ2-7	few	CASRYDRPTYEQYF	TGCGCCAGCCGATATGACAGGCCGACCTACGAGCAGTACTTC
TRBV7-9	-	TRBJ2-3	few	CASSQRTRQDTDTQYF	TGTGCCAGCAGCCAACGTACACGCCAGGACACAGATACGCAGTATTTT
TRBV28	TRBD1	TRBJ1-2	-	CASSLGQGNPYGYTF	TGTGCCAGCAGCCTCGGACAGGGCAACCCCTATGGCTACACCTTC
TRBV3-1	TRBD1	TRBJ2-7	-	CASSQDLRTGNYEQYF	TGTGCCAGCAGCCAAGATCTGCGGACAGGCAATTACGAGCAGTACTTC
TRBV11-2	-	TRBJ1-6	-	CASSPSDLARALHF	TGTGCCAGCAGCCCCTCCGATCTGGCGCGTGCCCTCCACTTT
TRBV6-2/TRBV6-3	-	TRBJ2-7	-	CASSPHSGTRTYEQYF	TGTGCCAGCAGTCCCCATTCCGGGACGAGAACCTACGAGCAGTACTTC
TRBV12-3/TRBV12-4	TRBD1	TRBJ1-6	few	CASSGRDRGSPLHF	TGTGCCAGCAGCGGTCGGGACAGGGGTTCACCCCTCCACTTT
TRBV27	TRBD2	TRBJ2-7	few	CASSSGLAGGTGLYF	TGTGCCAGCAGTTCCGGACTAGCGGGAGGGACAGGACTGTACTTC
TRBV20-1	TRBD1	TRBJ2-7	-	CSAGTGETYEQYF	TGCAGTGCTGGGACAGGGGAAACCTACGAGCAGTACTTC
TRBV2	-	TRBJ2-1	few	CASIRTLYNEQFF	TGTGCCAGCATTCGGACACTTTACAATGAGCAGTTCTTC
TRBV20-1	-	TRBJ2-7	-	CSARGLGTSTYEQYF	TGCAGTGCCAGGGGGTTGGGGACTAGTACCTACGAGCAGTACTTC
TRBV20-1	-	TRBJ1-4	few	CSARGLEDEKLFF	TGCAGTGCTAGAGGATTAGAGGATGAAAAACTGTTTTTT
TRBV20-1	-	TRBJ1-5	-	CSARAGLQPQHF	TGCAGTGCTAGAGCGGGACTTCAGCCCCAGCATTTT
TRBV15	-	TRBJ2-2	few	CATSRDEVSENTGELFF	TGTGCCACCAGCAGAGATGAAGTAAGCGAGAACACCGGGGAGCTGTTTTTT
TRBV29-1	-	TRBJ2-3	few	CSVSRILREDTQYF	TGCAGCGTCTCTCGGATTCTAAGGGAAGATACGCAGTATTTT